This T cell receptor beta chain was sequenced for a study of control samples from healthy donors and cancer patients (dated by TCRdb to between 2020 and 2021). Receptor amplification or capture employed the immunoSEQ multiplex PCR assay. The immuneACCESS repertoire file appears here via TCRdb, limited to in-frame rearrangements. These files lack a portion of the clones; in checked studies, under half of the deficit traces to unresolved V genes, and the cause of the others is not known. For this sample the table gives 130,000 or so clones, of which approximately 90% were detected only once. About 12% of the sample goes to the ten largest clones. V is shortened by 4 bases, J by 4 bases, and the region joining them spans 12 bases. Reading the germline V gene gives CDR1 SGHRS and CDR2 YFSETQ. The CDR3 starts with the cysteine, ends with the phenylalanine, and has 14 residues. This entry keeps only the CDR3 DNA: 42 bases, framed from base 1.

A word on this clone: Its specific antigen is unknown. Base qualities were left out, and no much larger clone turns up one base away.

Sequenced input: blood. This receptor chain uses TRBV5-1 and TRBJ1-5; the D segment cannot be called with confidence. This sequence was found in a man aged 30 to 39 in good health. The CDR3 here reads CASSAGGLNQPQHF. The DNA reads as follows: TGCGCCAGCAGCGCAGGCGGACTGAATCAGCCCCAGCATTTT.